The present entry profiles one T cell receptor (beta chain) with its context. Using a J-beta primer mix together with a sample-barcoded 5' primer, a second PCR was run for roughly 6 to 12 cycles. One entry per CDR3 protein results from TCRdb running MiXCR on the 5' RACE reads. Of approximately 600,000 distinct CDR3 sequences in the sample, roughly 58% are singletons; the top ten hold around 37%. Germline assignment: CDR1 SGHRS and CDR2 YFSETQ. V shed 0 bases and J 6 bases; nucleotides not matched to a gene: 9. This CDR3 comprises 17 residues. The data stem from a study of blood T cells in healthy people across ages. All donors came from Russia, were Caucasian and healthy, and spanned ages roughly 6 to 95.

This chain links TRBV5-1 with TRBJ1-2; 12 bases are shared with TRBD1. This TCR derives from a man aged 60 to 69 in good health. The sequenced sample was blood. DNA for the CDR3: TGCGCCAGCAGCTTGGGGGGACAGGGGGCCCAGGAGAATGGCTACACCTTC. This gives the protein CASSLGGQGAQENGYTF.